This T cell receptor beta chain comes out of a study of patients and donors after allogeneic stem cell transplantation (dated by TCRdb to 2020 to 2022). With regard to this clonotype: Its antigen is still unknown. No base quality values were provided; no much bigger clone lies one nucleotide off.

CDR1 and CDR2, per the germline V gene, are ENHRY and SYGVKD. Relative to germline, V is 3 bases shorter and J is 0 bases shorter, with 12 bases between their ends. Measured from the cysteine to the phenylalanine, the CDR3 is 15 residues long. The CDR3 DNA has 45 bases and is translated from base 1. Libraries came from RT-PCR. The sequencer was a NextSeq 550. TCRdb reanalyzed the raw reads on its own, using fastp at Q25 for trimming and MiXCR for clone calling, and kept in-frame beta chains. Each record represents a unique CDR3 protein, reported with the most common genes and DNA among its rows. Counted in this sample were about a million distinct CDR3 sequences; roughly 18% of them appeared once. The top ten clonotypes cover 5% to 6.5% of the sample.

The clonotype originates from a human donor who was either an allogeneic HSCT recipient or a stem cell or donor lymphocyte infusion donor (not recorded which). It is not recorded whose cells these are; they may come from a transplant donor. The chain was built from TRBV10-3 and TRBJ2-7; TRBD2 is perhaps the D gene, given 6 matching bases. Sequencing input: blood, either unsorted or a sorted T cell fraction (not recorded which). The nucleotide sequence reads as follows: TGTGCCATCAGTGATTCGGCGGGGAGCTCCTACGAGCAGTACTTC. This encodes CAISDSAGSSYEQYF.